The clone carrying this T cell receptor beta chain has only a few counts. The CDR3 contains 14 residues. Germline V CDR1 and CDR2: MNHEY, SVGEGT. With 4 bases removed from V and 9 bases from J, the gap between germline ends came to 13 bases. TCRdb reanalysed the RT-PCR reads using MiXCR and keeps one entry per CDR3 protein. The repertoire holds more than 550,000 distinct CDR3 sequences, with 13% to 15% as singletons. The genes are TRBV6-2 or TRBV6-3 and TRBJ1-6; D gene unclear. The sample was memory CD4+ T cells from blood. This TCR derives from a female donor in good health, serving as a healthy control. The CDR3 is CASSSTRTPSPLHF. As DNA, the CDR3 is TGTGCCAGCAGTTCCACAAGGACCCCTTCACCCCTCCACTTT.